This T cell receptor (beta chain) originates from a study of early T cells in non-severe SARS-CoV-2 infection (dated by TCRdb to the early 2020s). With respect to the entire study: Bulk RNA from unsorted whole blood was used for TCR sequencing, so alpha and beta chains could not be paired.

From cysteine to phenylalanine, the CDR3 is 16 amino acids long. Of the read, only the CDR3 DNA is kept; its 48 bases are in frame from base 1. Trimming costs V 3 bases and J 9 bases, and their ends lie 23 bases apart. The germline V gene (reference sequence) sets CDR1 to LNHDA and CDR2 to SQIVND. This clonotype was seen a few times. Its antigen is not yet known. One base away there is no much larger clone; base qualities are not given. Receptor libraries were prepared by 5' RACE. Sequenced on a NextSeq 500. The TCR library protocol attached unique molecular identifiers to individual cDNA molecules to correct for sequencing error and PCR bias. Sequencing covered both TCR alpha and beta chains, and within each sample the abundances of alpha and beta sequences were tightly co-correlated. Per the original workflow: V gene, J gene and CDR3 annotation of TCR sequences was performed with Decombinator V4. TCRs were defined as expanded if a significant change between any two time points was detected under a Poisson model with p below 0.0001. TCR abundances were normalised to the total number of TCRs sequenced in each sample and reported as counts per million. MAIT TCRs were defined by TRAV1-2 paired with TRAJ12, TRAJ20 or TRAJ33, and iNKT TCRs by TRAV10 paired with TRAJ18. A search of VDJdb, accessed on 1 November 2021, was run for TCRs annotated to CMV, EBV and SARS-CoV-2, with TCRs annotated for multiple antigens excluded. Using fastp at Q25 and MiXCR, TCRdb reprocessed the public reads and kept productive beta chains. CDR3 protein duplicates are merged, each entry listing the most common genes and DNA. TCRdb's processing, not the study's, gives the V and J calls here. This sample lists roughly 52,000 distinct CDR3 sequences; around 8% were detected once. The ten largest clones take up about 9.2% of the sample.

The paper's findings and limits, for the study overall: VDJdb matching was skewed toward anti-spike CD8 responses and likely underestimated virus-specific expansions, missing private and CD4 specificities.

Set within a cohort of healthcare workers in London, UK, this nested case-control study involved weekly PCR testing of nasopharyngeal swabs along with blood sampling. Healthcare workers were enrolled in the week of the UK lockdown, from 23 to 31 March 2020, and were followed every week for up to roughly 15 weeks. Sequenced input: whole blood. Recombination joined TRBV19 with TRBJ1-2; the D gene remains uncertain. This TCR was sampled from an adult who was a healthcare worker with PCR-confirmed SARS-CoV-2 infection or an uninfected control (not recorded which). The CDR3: CASSILHGLSGVSYTF. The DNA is TGTGCCAGTAGTATCCTCCATGGACTCTCCGGTGTGAGCTACACCTTC.